The clone carrying this T cell receptor (beta chain) was counted between two and nine times. The germline V gene encodes CDR1 SGHTA and CDR2 FQGNSA. V shed 0 bases and J shed 10 bases, with 12 bases lying between them. This CDR3 contains 13 residues. This entry is derived from a study of T-cell reconstitution after alpha-beta-depleted transplantation in children. Unique molecular identifiers were built into the TCRbeta library. Via MiXCR, TCRdb re-called the PCR reads, giving one row per CDR3 protein. The sample shows roughly 610,000 distinct CDR3 sequences, 8% to 11% of them seen only once. The chain links TRBV7-2 to TRBJ1-1; no firm D call. The source of this sequence is a human donor who donated a stem cell graft to a child with acute myeloid leukemia. Sample: PBMCs from the stem cell graft donor, taken from the stem cell graft. The CDR3 loop reads CASSLAGNRLAFF. In nucleotides, the CDR3 is TGTGCCAGCAGCTTAGCTGGAAACAGACTAGCTTTCTTT.